Shown below are 13 T cell receptor beta chains from a single sample sequenced in a study of Tregs in tolerant kidney transplant recipients. The protocol was immunoSEQ multiplex PCR, while the TCRdb copy is restricted to in-frame clones and leaves out a portion. Altogether more than 70,000 clones are present, 75% to 95% being singletons, with the ten largest covering about 1.6%. Related graft donors supplied nonmyeloablative bone marrow transplants, and mixed chimerism was transient. The specimen comprised CD4+ T cells from blood (PBMCs), sampled 24 months after the transplant. Every receptor here comes from a human patient who received a combined kidney and bone marrow transplant. Certain T cells may be donor cells from the graft.

This clone came up once. V gene TRBV2 combines with J gene TRBJ1-5; unclear D gene. CDR3 length equals 13 residues. V lost 8 bases, J lost 9 bases, and 17 bases lay in between. Germline V CDR1 and CDR2: SNHLY, FYNNEI. CDR3 DNA sequence: TGTGCCAGCGCTGCGGGCGGTGGAAGGCCCCAGCATTTT. Protein sequence: CASAAGGGRPQHF.

The rearrangement links TRBV7-2 to TRBJ2-5; a possible D gene is TRBD1 (5 bases). CDR3 size: 18 residues. CDR1 is SGHTA and CDR2 is FQGNSA in the germline V gene. V was trimmed by 2 bases and J by 3 bases, leaving 22 bases between them. DNA of the CDR3: TGTGCCAGCAGCTTATATCCCCCCCCGGGTGGGGCAAAAGAGACCCAGTACTTC. Translation: CASSLYPPPGGAKETQYF.

This chain links TRBV5-1 with TRBJ1-2; D unresolved. There are 13 residues in the CDR3. Germline V lookup: CDR1 SGHRS, CDR2 YFSETQ. The germline V and J ends were trimmed by 0 bases and 5 bases, with 8 bases remaining between them. CDR3 in DNA: TGCGCCAGCAGCTTGGCCTCTCTTTATGGCTACACCTTC. It translates to CASSLASLYGYTF.

The chain couples TRBV7-3 to TRBJ2-7; 9 bases are shared with TRBD1. The CDR3 spans 13 residues. Germline V CDR1 and CDR2: SGHTA, FQGTGA. J was trimmed by 2 bases and V by 8 bases; bases with no gene match: 4. The DNA for the CDR3 is TGTGCCAGCTCCAGGACAGGGGCCTACGAGCAGTACTTC. Translated, it gives CASSRTGAYEQYF.

The chain recombines TRBV6-4 with TRBJ2-3; the match to TRBD2 covers 14 bases. The J segment lost 5 bases and the V segment lost 4 bases, leaving 8 bases of the junction unmatched. Germline lookup yields CDR1 MRHNA and CDR2 SNTAGT. This CDR3 has 17 amino acids. This chain's CDR3 is CASSAWTSGRRGDTQYF. As DNA, the CDR3 is TGTGCCAGCAGTGCCTGGACTAGCGGGAGGAGGGGAGATACGCAGTATTTT.

This rearrangement joins TRBV7-9 to TRBJ2-5; 9 positions match TRBD1. This CDR3 is built from 18 residues. Per germline, CDR1 SEHNR and CDR2 FQNEAQ (reference sequence). V trimming: 0 bases; J trimming: 4 bases; junction bases outside the gene matches: 12. The CDR3 DNA reads TGTGCCAGCAGCTTAGCGTTCCGACAGGGGGGGAGTCGAGAGACCCAGTACTTC. Its protein product is CASSLAFRQGGSRETQYF. Looking up the rest from reference TRBV7-9 and TRBJ2-5 gives the full variable domain: DTGVSQNPRHKITKRGQNVTFRCDPISEHNRLYWYRQTLGQGPEFLTYFQNEAQLEKSRLLSDRFSAERPKGSFSTLEIQRTEQGDSAMYLCASSLAFRQGGSRETQYFGPGTRLLVL.

The chain joins TRBV19 to TRBJ2-1, with 8 positions matching TRBD1. The CDR3 is 16 residues long. The ends lost 10 bases at V and 0 bases at J; junction bases unmatched: 11. Germline CDR1 and CDR2: LNHDA and SQIVND (reference sequence). The CDR3 sequence: CATIGDRGRSYNEQFF. The CDR3 DNA follows: TGTGCCACCATTGGTGACAGGGGTCGCTCCTACAATGAGCAGTTCTTC.

This clone was counted between two and nine times. The rearrangement links TRBV7-9 to TRBJ1-1; TRBD1 matches at 9 bases. Germline V gene data show CDR1 as SEHNR and CDR2 as FQNEAQ (reference sequence). J was trimmed by 3 bases and V by 1 base; bases with no gene match: 0. The CDR3 length is 14 residues. CDR3 amino acids: CASSLGTGDTEAFF. Here the CDR3 DNA reads TGTGCCAGCAGCTTAGGGACAGGGGACACTGAAGCTTTCTTT.

The CDR3 region is CASSFGTGDEKLFF. In DNA form, the CDR3 reads TGTGCCAGCAGCTTTGGGACAGGGGATGAAAAACTGTTTTTT. The V gene is TRBV5-5, the J gene TRBJ1-4; 10 bases are shared with TRBD1. CDR1 is SGHKS, CDR2 YYEKEE, per germline (reference sequence). The CDR3 has 14 amino acids. The J segment lost 6 bases and the V segment lost 2 bases, leaving 1 base of the junction unmatched.

This clone was detected only once. The chain joins TRBV6-5 to TRBJ2-5; the D is unclear. CDR1 is MNHEY and CDR2 is SVGAGI in the germline V gene. Trimming stripped 6 bases from V and 0 bases from J, with 11 bases between. The CDR3 runs 14 residues. CDR3: CASRLSIYQETQYF. As DNA, the CDR3 is TGTGCCAGCAGGCTATCTATTTACCAAGAGACCCAGTACTTC.

The gene calls are TRBV7-2 and TRBJ2-7; D gene ambiguous. This CDR3 region has 14 residues. V gave up 2 bases and J gave up 2 bases, with 10 bases separating them. The germline gives CDR1 SGHTA, CDR2 FQGNSA. The CDR3 coding sequence is TGTGCCAGCAGCTTAAATCGAGTAACCTACGAGCAGTACTTC. Translated, it gives CASSLNRVTYEQYF.

The table lists this clone with a few counts. A junction boundary mismatches the germline segment, possibly from a read error. The chain links TRBV2 to TRBJ1-5; TRBD1 agrees at 7 bases. The CDR3 has 12 residues. From germline, CDR1 is SNHLY and CDR2 FYNNEI. CDR3 DNA: TGTGCCAGCAGCGCGGACAGGCCGCCCATAGATTTT. Translated: CASSADRPPIDF.

In nucleotides, the CDR3 is TGTGCCAGCAGCTTAGGGACTAGCGGAGCCCAAGAGACCCAGTACTTC. Translating gives CASSLGTSGAQETQYF. The chain couples TRBV11-2 to TRBJ2-5; 10 bases are a match to TRBD2. Germline V gene data show CDR1 as SGHAT and CDR2 as FQNNGV. Trimming removed 1 base from V and 1 base from J; junction bases left unmatched: 3. The CDR3 has 16 amino acids.